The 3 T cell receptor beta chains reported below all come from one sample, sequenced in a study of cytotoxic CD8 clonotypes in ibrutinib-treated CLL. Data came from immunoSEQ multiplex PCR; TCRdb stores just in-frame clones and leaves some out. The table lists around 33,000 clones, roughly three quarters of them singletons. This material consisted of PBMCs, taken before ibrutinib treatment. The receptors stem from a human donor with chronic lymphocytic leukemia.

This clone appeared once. In nucleotides, the CDR3 is TGCGCCAGCAGCGATCAGAGGGGAAGTTTTGATACGCAGTATTTT. Translating it yields CASSDQRGSFDTQYF. The V call is TRBV5-1, the J call TRBJ2-3; D might be TRBD1 or TRBD2, each matching 5 bases. The CDR3 has 15 amino acids. The V gene's germline CDR1 is SGHRS and CDR2 YFSETQ. Trimming took 4 bases from V and 6 from J, leaving 18 bases between them. Looking up the rest from reference TRBV5-1 and TRBJ2-3 gives the full variable domain: KAGVTQTPRYLIKTRGQQVTLSCSPISGHRSVSWYQQTPGQGLQFLFEYFSETQRNKGNFPGRFSGRQFSNSRSEMNVSTLELGDSALYLCASSDQRGSFDTQYFGPGTRLTVL.

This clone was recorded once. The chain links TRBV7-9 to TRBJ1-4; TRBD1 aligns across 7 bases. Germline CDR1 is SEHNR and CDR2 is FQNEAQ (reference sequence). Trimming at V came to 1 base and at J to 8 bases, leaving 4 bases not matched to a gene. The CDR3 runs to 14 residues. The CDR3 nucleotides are TGTGCCAGCAGCTTAGGACAGGGCGACGAAAAACTGTTTTTT. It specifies CASSLGQGDEKLFF. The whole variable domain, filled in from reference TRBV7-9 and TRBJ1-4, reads DTGVSQNPRHKITKRGQNVTFRCDPISEHNRLYWYRQTLGQGPEFLTYFQNEAQLEKSRLLSDRFSAERPKGSFSTLEIQRTEQGDSAMYLCASSLGQGDEKLFFGSGTQLSVL.

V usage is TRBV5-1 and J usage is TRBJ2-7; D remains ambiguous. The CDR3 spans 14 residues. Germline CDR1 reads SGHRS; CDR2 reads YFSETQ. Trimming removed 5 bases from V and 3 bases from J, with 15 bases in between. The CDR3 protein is CASSLGPGDYEQYF. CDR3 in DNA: TGCGCCAGCAGTCTGGGCCCAGGAGACTACGAGCAGTACTTC.